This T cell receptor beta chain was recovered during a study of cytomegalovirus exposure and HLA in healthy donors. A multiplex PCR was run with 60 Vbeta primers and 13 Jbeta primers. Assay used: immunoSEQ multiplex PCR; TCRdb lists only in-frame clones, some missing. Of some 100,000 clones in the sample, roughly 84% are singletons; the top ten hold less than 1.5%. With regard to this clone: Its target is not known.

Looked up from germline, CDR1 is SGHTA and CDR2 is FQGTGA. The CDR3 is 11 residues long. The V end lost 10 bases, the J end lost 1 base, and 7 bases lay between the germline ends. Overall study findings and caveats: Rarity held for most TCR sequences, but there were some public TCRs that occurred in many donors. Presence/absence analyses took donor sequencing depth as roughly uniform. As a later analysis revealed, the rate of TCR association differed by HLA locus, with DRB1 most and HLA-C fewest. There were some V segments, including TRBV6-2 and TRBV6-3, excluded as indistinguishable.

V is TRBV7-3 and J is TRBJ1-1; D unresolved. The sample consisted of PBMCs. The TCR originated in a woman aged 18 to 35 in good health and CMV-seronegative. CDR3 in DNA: TGTGCCAAAGACACGAACACTGAAGCTTTCTTT. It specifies CAKDTNTEAFF.